A single sample is the source of the 23 T cell receptor beta chains below, sequenced in a study of cytomegalovirus exposure and HLA in healthy donors. PCR used 60 Vbeta primers and 13 Jbeta primers. The data were produced by immunoSEQ multiplex PCR, yet TCRdb's version contains in-frame clones alone and is incomplete. This table holds 70,000 or so clones, 74% found once. Source material: PBMCs. These receptor sequences come from a woman aged 60-75 years in good health and CMV-seropositive.

The V and J genes are TRBV5-1 and TRBJ1-2; D not resolved. The CDR3 is 12 amino acids. Trimming cost V 1 base and J 8 bases, with 9 bases left between them. Germline-derived CDR1 and CDR2 are SGHRS and YFSETQ. CDR3 amino acids: CASSLSYGGYTF. CDR3 sequence (DNA): TGCGCCAGCAGCTTGTCGTACGGGGGCTACACCTTC.

The V and J genes are TRBV19 and TRBJ1-5; 7 bases match TRBD1. The CDR3 consists of 13 residues. The V gene's germline CDR1 is LNHDA and CDR2 SQIVND (reference sequence). J was trimmed by 5 bases and V by 7 bases; bases with no gene match: 5. The CDR3 DNA reads as TGTGCCAGTACCTTACAGGGGTATCAGCCCCAGCATTTT. Translation gives CASTLQGYQPQHF.

J is TRBJ2-4 and V is TRBV4-1; 8 nucleotides line up with TRBD2. This CDR3 region has 18 residues. Germline trimming cut 4 bases from V and 2 bases from J; bases unmatched to any gene: 13. Germline loops: CDR1 MGHRA, CDR2 YSYEKL. As DNA, the CDR3 is TGCGCCAGCAGCCCTTCGGGAGGGGCCAGTACTCCCAAAAACATTCAGTACTTC. It codes for CASSPSGGASTPKNIQYF.

The genes are TRBV19 and TRBJ2-7, with D perhaps matching TRBD2 (6 bases). Trimming shortened V by 2 bases and J by 3 bases, and 11 bases separated the two germline ends. The germline gives CDR1 LNHDA, CDR2 SQIVND (reference sequence). The CDR3 has 14 residues. CDR3 protein: CASSIKARDYEQYF. The CDR3 DNA reads TGTGCCAGTAGTATAAAAGCGCGGGACTACGAGCAGTACTTC.

The chain links TRBV28 to TRBJ2-1; 10 bases map to TRBD2. The V gene end was trimmed by 6 bases and the J gene end by 6 bases; junction bases not matched to a gene: 14. From germline, CDR1 is MDHEN and CDR2 SYDVKM. There are 17 residues in the CDR3. The CDR3 DNA reads as TGTGCCAGCAGCGACGCTAGCGGGAGCGCCTTCTCCAATGAGCAGTTCTTC. It specifies CASSDASGSAFSNEQFF.

The V and J genes are TRBV6-4 and TRBJ1-1; TRBD1 agrees at 7 bases. The CDR3 sequence is 13 residues long. Looked up from germline, CDR1 is MRHNA and CDR2 is SNTAGT. With 6 bases clipped from V and 4 bases from J, the junction kept 5 bases outside the gene matches. The CDR3 bases are TGTGCCAGCAGGGAGACAGGGTTCACTGAAGCTTTCTTT. Encoded protein: CASRETGFTEAFF.

This sequence joins TRBV9 and TRBJ2-3, with TRBD2 matching 8 bases. Unmatched junction bases numbered 2, after V lost 0 bases and J lost 2 bases. CDR1 and CDR2 from the germline V gene are SGDLS and YYNGEE. The CDR3 covers 15 residues. The CDR3, as DNA: TGTGCCAGCAGCGTAGTAGCGGGGATCACAGATACGCAGTATTTT. It specifies CASSVVAGITDTQYF. The whole variable domain, remainder taken from reference TRBV9 and TRBJ2-3, is DSGVTQTPKHLITATGQRVTLRCSPRSGDLSVYWYQQSLDQGLQFLIQYYNGEERAKGNILERFSAQQFPDLHSELNLSSLELGDSALYFCASSVVAGITDTQYFGPGTRLTVL.

This clone appeared a single time. This chain joins TRBV30 and TRBJ1-4; 10 bases line up with TRBD1. The CDR3 totals 15 residues. Germline loops: CDR1 GTSNPN, CDR2 SVGIG (reference sequence). V trimming: 2 bases; J trimming: 3 bases; junction bases outside the gene matches: 3. The CDR3 sequence: CAWSPGQGANEKLFF. The CDR3 nucleotides are TGTGCCTGGAGTCCCGGACAGGGGGCTAATGAAAAACTGTTTTTT.

The V call is TRBV25-1, the J call TRBJ2-5; D not certain. V lost 2 bases and J 1 base, leaving 11 bases between the germline ends. Germline values: CDR1 MGHDK, CDR2 SYGVNS. The CDR3 runs to 15 residues. DNA for the CDR3: TGTGCCAGCAGTGAACTGTCGTCTTCCCAAGAGACCCAGTACTTC. It yields the protein CASSELSSSQETQYF.

This clone was observed a few times. The genes are TRBV10-1 and TRBJ2-3; tentative D call: TRBD2 (5 bases). V lost 4 bases and J lost 4, with 15 bases in between. In germline, CDR1 is WNHNN, CDR2 SYGVQD (reference sequence). The CDR3 runs to 15 residues. CDR3 in DNA: TGCGCCAGCAGTGGATTCGGGGAATTAGCAGATACGCAGTATTTT. Its protein is CASSGFGELADTQYF.

The chain couples TRBV4-1 to TRBJ1-2; D remains unclear. This CDR3 spans 17 amino acids. Germline values: CDR1 MGHRA, CDR2 YSYEKL. Deletions cut 2 bases from V and 1 base from J, with 17 bases between. This chain's CDR3 is CASSQPERRYNNYGYTF. The CDR3 DNA reads TGCGCCAGCAGCCAACCGGAGAGGCGATACAATAACTATGGCTACACCTTC.

The CDR3 region is CASSSSGLLNTEAFF. In DNA form, the CDR3 reads TGTGCCAGTAGTTCCTCGGGACTTTTGAACACTGAAGCTTTCTTT. The chain combines TRBV19 with TRBJ1-1; tentative D call: TRBD1 (5 bases). The CDR3 is made up of 15 amino acids. Germline V gene data show CDR1 as LNHDA and CDR2 as SQIVND (reference sequence). V gave up 5 bases and J gave up 0 bases, with 13 bases separating them.

This rearrangement joins TRBV5-8 to TRBJ2-1; 10 positions match TRBD1. The CDR3 spans 16 residues. J lost 3 bases, V lost 7 bases, and 10 bases had no gene match. Germline lookup yields CDR1 SGHTS and CDR2 YDEGEE. The DNA of the CDR3 is TGTGCCAGCTTGACCCTTGGGGACAGGGGCTACAATGAGCAGTTCTTC. It yields the protein CASLTLGDRGYNEQFF.

The V gene is TRBV2, the J gene TRBJ1-1; D might be TRBD1 (5 bases). This CDR3 region has 15 residues. CDR1 is SNHLY and CDR2 is FYNNEI in the germline V gene. V was shortened by 5 bases and J by 4 bases, with 17 bases between the two germline ends. The CDR3 DNA follows: TGTGCCAGCAGTTCCGGGAGACAGTATGGCACTGAAGCTTTCTTT. Protein product: CASSSGRQYGTEAFF.

The chain recombines TRBV6-1 with TRBJ1-5; 7 bases agree with TRBD1. V was pared by 4 bases and J by 4 bases, with 4 bases of the junction left unmatched. The CDR3 is 14 residues long. Germline V CDR1 and CDR2: MNHNS, SASEGT. The CDR3 spells CASSGGTANQPQHF. DNA of the CDR3: TGTGCCAGCAGTGGTGGGACAGCAAATCAGCCCCAGCATTTT.

A remark on this clone: The conserved phenylalanine or tryptophan normally closing the CDR3 is absent here, so this likely arose from a read error. The rearrangement joins TRBV18 to TRBJ1-5, with D unclear. This CDR3 has 14 amino acids. Germline V gives CDR1 KGHSH, CDR2 LQKENI. The V end was cut by 6 bases, the J end by 4 bases, with 13 bases between. Written as DNA, the CDR3 is TGTGCCAGCTCCCCCTCGGAGAGGAATCAGCCCCAGCATGTT. Translating gives CASSPSERNQPQHV.

The chain recombines TRBV28 with TRBJ2-7; 7 bases are a match to TRBD2. CDR1 is MDHEN and CDR2 is SYDVKM in the germline V gene. J was trimmed by 4 bases and V by 4 bases; bases with no gene match: 10. The CDR3 is made up of 15 amino acids. The CDR3 is CASSSEGAGSYEQYF. The CDR3 DNA follows: TGTGCCAGCAGTTCCGAAGGAGCGGGGTCGTACGAGCAGTACTTC.

V usage is TRBV14 and J usage is TRBJ2-3; 7 positions agree with TRBD2. V shed 4 bases and J 12 bases; nucleotides not matched to a gene: 7. Germline V CDR1 and CDR2: SGHDN, FVKESK. The CDR3 contains 12 residues. CDR3 in amino acids: CASSRSGVTQYF. Here the CDR3 DNA reads TGTGCCAGCAGCCGGAGCGGGGTGACCCAGTATTTT.

The chain uses TRBV18 and TRBJ2-5, with 7 bases that match TRBD2. V trimming: 3 bases; J trimming: 4 bases; junction bases outside the gene matches: 5. The CDR3 loop spans 14 amino acids. The germline V gene has CDR1 KGHSH and CDR2 LQKENI. CDR3 protein: CASSPQAGRETQYF. In nucleotides, the CDR3 is TGTGCCAGCTCACCTCAAGCGGGGCGAGAGACCCAGTACTTC.

Only one count was recorded for this clone. This chain links TRBV5-1 with TRBJ2-2; 8 nucleotides line up with TRBD2. This CDR3 has 15 residues. Germline V lookup: CDR1 SGHRS, CDR2 YFSETQ. The trim removed 7 bases at V and 7 bases at J, leaving 12 bases unmatched. CDR3 nucleotide sequence: TGCGCCAGCCGGACCCAGCGGGGGCGTGGCGGGGAGCTGTTTTTT. Its translation is CASRTQRGRGGELFF. The full variable domain, its missing parts supplied by reference TRBV5-1 and TRBJ2-2, is KAGVTQTPRYLIKTRGQQVTLSCSPISGHRSVSWYQQTPGQGLQFLFEYFSETQRNKGNFPGRFSGRQFSNSRSEMNVSTLELGDSALYLCASRTQRGRGGELFFGEGSRLTVL.

The genes are TRBV25-1 and TRBJ1-1; tentatively, D is TRBD1 (6 bases). The V and J ends lost 3 bases and 5 bases respectively, with 13 bases between them. The CDR3 has 14 amino acids. Germline CDR1 MGHDK, CDR2 SYGVNS. CDR3 coding DNA: TGTGCCAGCAGTGATAATAACAGGGTTACTGAAGCTTTCTTT. The encoded protein is CASSDNNRVTEAFF. Supplemented by reference TRBV25-1 and TRBJ1-1, the full variable domain reads EADIYQTPRYLVIGTGKKITLECSQTMGHDKMYWYQQDPGMELHLIHYSYGVNSTEKGDLSSESTVSRIRTEHFPLTLESARPSHTSQYLCASSDNNRVTEAFFGQGTRLTVV.

The chain has TRBV5-1 and TRBJ2-3; no clear D gene. Germline values: CDR1 SGHRS, CDR2 YFSETQ. The CDR3 loop spans 14 amino acids. Between the trimmed V and J ends, which lost 3 bases and 0 bases, there was a span of 8 bases. The CDR3 is CASSYADSTDTQYF. In DNA, the CDR3 is TGCGCCAGCAGCTACGCGGATAGCACAGATACGCAGTATTTT.

The chain is built from TRBV5-4 and TRBJ1-2; D uncertain. The V end lost 2 bases, the J end lost 3 bases, and 17 bases lay between the germline ends. From germline, CDR1 is SGHNT and CDR2 YYREEE (reference sequence). CDR3 length equals 16 residues. The CDR3 DNA follows: TGTGCCAGCAGCTTAGGGAGGAGGCTCCGCTACTATGGCTACACCTTC. Encoded protein: CASSLGRRLRYYGYTF. The whole variable domain, remainder taken from reference TRBV5-4 and TRBJ1-2, is ETGVTQSPTHLIKTRGQQVTLRCSSQSGHNTVSWYQQALGQGPQFIFQYYREEENGRGNFPPRFSGLQFPNYSSELNVNALELDDSALYLCASSLGRRLRYYGYTFGSGTRLTVV.